This T cell receptor (beta chain) originates from a study of T cell repertoires in cytomegalovirus infection. Study summary: Shared public TCR beta signatures pointed to both CMV infection and a matching HLA type. The study's findings and limits: People with CMV and the relevant HLA were identified by cumulative public TCR beta family frequency. Clonotype analysis showed dominance of the ex vivo response by HLA-C-restricted CMV-specific TCR beta clonotypes.

In TCRdb, the reads were re-called with MiXCR into one record per CDR3 protein. The data show 200,000 to 300,000 distinct CDR3 sequences, approximately 13% seen once. V lost 0 bases to trimming and J lost 5 bases, with 10 bases between them. The germline V gene has CDR1 LGHNA and CDR2 YSLEER. The CDR3 loop spans 14 amino acids. This clonotype was found many times. The antigen remains unidentified. This chain links TRBV4-3 with TRBJ2-5, with a weak D call TRBD2 (6 bases). Input material: PBMCs. The receptor was isolated from a human donor in good health (CMV status not recorded). Some clones in this sample may be carry-over from other donors' samples. As DNA, the CDR3 is TGCGCCAGCAGCCAAGACACTAGCCGGGAGACCCAGTACTTC. This translates into CASSQDTSRETQYF.